This TCR beta chain was retrieved from a study of molecular identifiers for immune sequencing clone quantification. Many counts were recorded for this clonotype. CDR1 and CDR2 (germline): SEHNR, FQNEAQ (reference sequence). Deletions cut 0 bases from V and 7 bases from J, with 15 bases between. The CDR3 length is 15 residues. TCRdb passed the PCR reads through MiXCR, listing each CDR3 protein once. The profile shows about 300,000 distinct CDR3 sequences, 20% to 25% of them singletons. This TCR derives from a human donor in good health. Some libraries in this study had Jurkat cell RNA spiked in. V usage is TRBV7-9 and J usage is TRBJ2-5, with a tentative D call TRBD2 (6 bases). Sequencing was carried out using naive CD8+ T cells from blood, with Jurkat cell RNA spiked in. Subset given: FACS-sorted CD8+CD4-CCR7+CD45RA+ naive T cells. CDR3 amino acids: CASSLAGLRDWTQYF. The CDR3 nucleotides are TGTGCCAGCAGCTTAGCAGGCTTGCGGGATTGGACCCAGTACTTC.